One T cell receptor beta chain is described in this entry. Its antigen remains unidentified. The sample belongs to a study of vaccination and CD4 T cells after COVID-19. An Oncomine TCR Beta short-read assay was used to sequence the DNA from cultured CD4+ T cells. The authors extracted genomic DNA from cultured CD4+ T cells. TCRdb ran MiXCR on the PCR reads and lists one entry per CDR3 protein. The sample shows tens of thousands of distinct CDR3 sequences, about 51% of them seen only once. Study results and caveats: Reactive clone data from convalescent patients indicated a median of approximately 90% appearing only post-vaccination.

Treatment: approximately 10-day PBMC culture with coronavirus spike peptide pools or control peptides (ViraFEST assay). Germline-derived CDR1 and CDR2 are MNHNS and SASEGT. The CDR3 covers 10 residues. Between the trimmed V and J ends, which lost 1 base and 6 bases, there was a span of 0 bases. This receptor was obtained from a human donor who had recovered from COVID-19. This chain connects TRBV6-1 to TRBJ2-5; D gene uncertain. Specimen: CD4+ T cells from blood, cultured in vitro. DNA of the CDR3: TGTGCCAGCAGTGAAGAGACCCAGTACTTC. Its translation is CASSEETQYF.